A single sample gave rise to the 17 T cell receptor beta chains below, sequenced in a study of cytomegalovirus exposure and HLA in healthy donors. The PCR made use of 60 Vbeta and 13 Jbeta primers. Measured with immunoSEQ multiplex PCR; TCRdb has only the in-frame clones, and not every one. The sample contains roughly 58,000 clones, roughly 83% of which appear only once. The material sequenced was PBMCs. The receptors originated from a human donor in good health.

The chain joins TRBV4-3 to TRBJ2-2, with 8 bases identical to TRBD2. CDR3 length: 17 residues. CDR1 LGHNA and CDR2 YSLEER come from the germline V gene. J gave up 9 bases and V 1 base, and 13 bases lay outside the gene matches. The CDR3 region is CASSQVIPAGGSRELFF. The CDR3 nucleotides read TGCGCCAGCAGCCAAGTCATCCCTGCGGGAGGATCGCGGGAGCTGTTTTTT.

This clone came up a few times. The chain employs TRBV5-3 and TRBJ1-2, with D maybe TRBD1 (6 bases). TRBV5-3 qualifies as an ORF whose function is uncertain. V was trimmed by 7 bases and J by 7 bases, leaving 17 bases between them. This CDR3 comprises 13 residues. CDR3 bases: TGTGCCAGAGGCCAGGGGTCGGCGCGTGGCTACACCTTC. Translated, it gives CARGQGSARGYTF.

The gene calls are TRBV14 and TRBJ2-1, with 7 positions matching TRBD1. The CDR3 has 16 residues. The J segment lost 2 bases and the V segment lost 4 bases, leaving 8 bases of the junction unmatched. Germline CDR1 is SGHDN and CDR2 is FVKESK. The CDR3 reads CASSRLGGTAYNEQFF. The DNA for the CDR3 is TGTGCCAGCAGCCGCCTGGGTGGGACAGCCTACAATGAGCAGTTCTTC.

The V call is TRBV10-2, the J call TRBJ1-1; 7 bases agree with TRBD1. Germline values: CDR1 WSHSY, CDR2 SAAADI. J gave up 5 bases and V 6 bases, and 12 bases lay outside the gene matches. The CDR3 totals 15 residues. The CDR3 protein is CASRGTGQWGTEAFF. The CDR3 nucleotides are TGCGCCAGCAGAGGCACGGGACAGTGGGGGACTGAAGCTTTCTTT.

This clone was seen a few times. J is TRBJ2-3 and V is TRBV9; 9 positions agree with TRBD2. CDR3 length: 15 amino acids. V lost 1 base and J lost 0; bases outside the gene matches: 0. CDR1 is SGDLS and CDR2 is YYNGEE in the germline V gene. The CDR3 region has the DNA TGTGCCAGCAGCGTAACTAGCGGGAGCACAGATACGCAGTATTTT. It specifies CASSVTSGSTDTQYF.

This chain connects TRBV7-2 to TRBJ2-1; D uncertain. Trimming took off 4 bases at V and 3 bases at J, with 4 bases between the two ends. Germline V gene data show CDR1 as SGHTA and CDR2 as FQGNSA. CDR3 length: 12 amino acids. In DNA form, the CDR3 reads TGTGCCAGCAGCTCTCTCTACAATGAGCAGTTCTTC. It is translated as CASSSLYNEQFF.

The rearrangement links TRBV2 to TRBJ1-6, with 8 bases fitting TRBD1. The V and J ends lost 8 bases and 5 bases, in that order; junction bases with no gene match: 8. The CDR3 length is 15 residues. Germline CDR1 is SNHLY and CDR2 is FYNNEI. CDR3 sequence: CASVYVRGHNSPLHF. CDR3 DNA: TGTGCCAGCGTGTACGTCAGGGGGCATAATTCACCCCTCCACTTT.

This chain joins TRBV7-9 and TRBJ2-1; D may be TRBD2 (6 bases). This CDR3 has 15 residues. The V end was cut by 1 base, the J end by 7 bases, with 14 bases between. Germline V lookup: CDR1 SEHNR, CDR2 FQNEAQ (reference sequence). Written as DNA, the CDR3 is TGTGCCAGCAGCTTAGGGTCCGGAGGGATGAATGAGCAGTTCTTC. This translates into CASSLGSGGMNEQFF.

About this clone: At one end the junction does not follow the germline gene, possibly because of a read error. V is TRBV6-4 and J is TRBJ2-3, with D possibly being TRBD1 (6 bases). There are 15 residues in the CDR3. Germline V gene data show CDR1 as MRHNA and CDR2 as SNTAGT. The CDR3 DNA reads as TGTGCCAGCAGTGAGGTTGCAGGGGACACAAATACGCAGTATTTT. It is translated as CASSEVAGDTNTQYF.

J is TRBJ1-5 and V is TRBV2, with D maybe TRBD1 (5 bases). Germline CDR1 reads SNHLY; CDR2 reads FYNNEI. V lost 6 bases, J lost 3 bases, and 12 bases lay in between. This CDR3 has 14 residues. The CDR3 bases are TGTGCCAGCAGAGGAGGGGCCCTCAATCAGCCCCAGCATTTT. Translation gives CASRGGALNQPQHF.

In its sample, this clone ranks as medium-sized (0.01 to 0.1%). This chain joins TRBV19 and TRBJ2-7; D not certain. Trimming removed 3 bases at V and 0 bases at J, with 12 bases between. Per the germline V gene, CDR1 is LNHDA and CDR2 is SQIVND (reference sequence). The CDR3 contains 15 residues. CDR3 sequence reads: CASSIRLLSSYEQYF. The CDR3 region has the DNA TGTGCCAGTAGTATTCGACTCCTTAGCTCCTACGAGCAGTACTTC.

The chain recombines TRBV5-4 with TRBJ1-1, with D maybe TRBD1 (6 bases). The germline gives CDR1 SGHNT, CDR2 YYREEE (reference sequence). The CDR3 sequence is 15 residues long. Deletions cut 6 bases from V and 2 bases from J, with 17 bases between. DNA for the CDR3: TGTGCCAGCAAATTGGGGGGGGGCTCCAACACTGAAGCTTTCTTT. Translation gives CASKLGGGSNTEAFF.

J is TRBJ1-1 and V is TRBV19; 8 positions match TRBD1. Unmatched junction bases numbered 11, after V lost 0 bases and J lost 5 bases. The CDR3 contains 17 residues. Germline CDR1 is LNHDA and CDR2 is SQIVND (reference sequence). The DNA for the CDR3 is TGTGCCAGTAGTATAGATCAGGAAACGAGACAGGGGACTGAAGCTTTCTTT. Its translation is CASSIDQETRQGTEAFF.

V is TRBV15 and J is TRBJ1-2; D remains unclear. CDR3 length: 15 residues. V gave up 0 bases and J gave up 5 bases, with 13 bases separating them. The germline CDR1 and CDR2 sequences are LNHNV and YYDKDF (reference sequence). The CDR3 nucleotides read TGTGCCACCAGCAGAGATGCCTATCTTTCGTATGGCTACACCTTC. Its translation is CATSRDAYLSYGYTF.

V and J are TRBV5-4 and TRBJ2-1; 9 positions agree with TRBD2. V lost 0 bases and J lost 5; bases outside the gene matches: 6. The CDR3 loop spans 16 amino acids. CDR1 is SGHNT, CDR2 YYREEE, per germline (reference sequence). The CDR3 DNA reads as TGTGCCAGCAGCTTGGGGGGAGCGGGAGGCCACAATGAGCAGTTCTTC. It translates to CASSLGGAGGHNEQFF. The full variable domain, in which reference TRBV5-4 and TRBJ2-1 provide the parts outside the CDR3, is ETGVTQSPTHLIKTRGQQVTLRCSSQSGHNTVSWYQQALGQGPQFIFQYYREEENGRGNFPPRFSGLQFPNYSSELNVNALELDDSALYLCASSLGGAGGHNEQFFGPGTRLTVL.

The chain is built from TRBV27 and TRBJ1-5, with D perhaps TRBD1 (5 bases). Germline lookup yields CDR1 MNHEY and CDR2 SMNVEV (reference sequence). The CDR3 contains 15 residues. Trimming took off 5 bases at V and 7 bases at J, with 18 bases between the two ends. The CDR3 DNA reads TGTGCCAGCAGTCCCGGAGGGGTGGGGGTCCAGCCCCAGCATTTT. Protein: CASSPGGVGVQPQHF.

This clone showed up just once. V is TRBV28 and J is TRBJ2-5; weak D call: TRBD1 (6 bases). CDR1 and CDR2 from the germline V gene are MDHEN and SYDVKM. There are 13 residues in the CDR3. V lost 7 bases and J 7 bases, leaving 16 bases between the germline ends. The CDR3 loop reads CASNKQGTGTQYF. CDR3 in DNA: TGTGCCAGCAACAAACAGGGTACCGGGACCCAGTACTTC.